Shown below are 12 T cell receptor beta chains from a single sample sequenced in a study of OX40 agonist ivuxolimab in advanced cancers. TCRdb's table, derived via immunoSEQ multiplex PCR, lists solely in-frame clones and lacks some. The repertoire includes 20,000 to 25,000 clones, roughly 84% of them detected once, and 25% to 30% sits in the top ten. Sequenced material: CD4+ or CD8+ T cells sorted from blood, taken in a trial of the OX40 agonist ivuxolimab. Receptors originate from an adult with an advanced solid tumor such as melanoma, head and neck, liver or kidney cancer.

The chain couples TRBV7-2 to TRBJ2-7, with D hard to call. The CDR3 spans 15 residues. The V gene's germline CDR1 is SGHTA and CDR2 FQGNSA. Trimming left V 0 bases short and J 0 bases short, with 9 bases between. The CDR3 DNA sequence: TGTGCCAGCAGCTTAGCGAGCGTCAGCTCCTACGAGCAGTACTTC. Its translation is CASSLASVSSYEQYF.

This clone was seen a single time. DNA for the CDR3: TGTGCCAGCAGCCCGGGGGGGTGGGACTACAGCACAGATACGCAGTATTTT. This sequence encodes CASSPGGWDYSTDTQYF. This chain connects TRBV7-8 to TRBJ2-3; 8 bases align to TRBD2. After removal of 5 bases from V and 0 bases from J, the junction contained 10 bases not matched to a gene. Germline-derived CDR1 and CDR2 are SGHVS and FQNEAQ. CDR3 length: 17 amino acids.

CDR3 sequence reads: CATSARGTGSYEQYF. CDR3 bases: TGTGCCACTTCCGCCCGGGGGACAGGCTCCTACGAGCAGTACTTC. The rearrangement uses TRBV19 and TRBJ2-7; the match to TRBD1 covers 8 bases. The CDR3 runs to 15 residues. J gave up 0 bases and V 10 bases, and 11 bases lay outside the gene matches. Germline CDR1 LNHDA, CDR2 SQIVND (reference sequence). The full variable domain, in which reference TRBV19 and TRBJ2-7 provide the parts outside the CDR3, is DGGITQSPKYLFRKEGQNVTLSCEQNLNHDAMYWYRQDPGQGLRLIYYSQIVNDFQKGDIAEGYSVSREKKESFPLTVTSAQKNPTAFYLCATSARGTGSYEQYFGPGTRLTVT.

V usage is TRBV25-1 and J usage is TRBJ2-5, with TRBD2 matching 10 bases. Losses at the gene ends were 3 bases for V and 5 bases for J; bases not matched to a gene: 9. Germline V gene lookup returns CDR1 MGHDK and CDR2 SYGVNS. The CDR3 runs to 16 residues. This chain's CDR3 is CASSDAAGGPWETQYF. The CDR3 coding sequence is TGTGCCAGCAGTGACGCAGCGGGAGGGCCTTGGGAGACCCAGTACTTC.

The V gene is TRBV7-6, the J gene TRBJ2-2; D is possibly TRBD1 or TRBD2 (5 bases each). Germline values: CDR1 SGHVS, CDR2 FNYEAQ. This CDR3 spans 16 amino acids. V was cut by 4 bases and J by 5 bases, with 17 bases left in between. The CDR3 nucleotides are TGTGCCAGCAGCTCCCCTAGGGACCAAACTACCGGGGAGCTGTTTTTT. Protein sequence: CASSSPRDQTTGELFF. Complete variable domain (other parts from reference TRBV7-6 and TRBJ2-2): GAGVSQSPRYKVTKRGQDVALRCDPISGHVSLYWYRQALGQGPEFLTYFNYEAQQDKSGLPNDRFSAERPEGSISTLTIQRTEQRDSAMYRCASSSPRDQTTGELFFGEGSRLTVL.

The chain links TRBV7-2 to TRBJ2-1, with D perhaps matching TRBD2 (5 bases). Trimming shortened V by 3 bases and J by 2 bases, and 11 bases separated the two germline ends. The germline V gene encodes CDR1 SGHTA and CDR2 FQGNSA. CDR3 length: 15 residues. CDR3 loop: CASSFFAGTYNEQFF. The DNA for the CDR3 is TGTGCCAGCAGCTTTTTTGCGGGCACCTACAATGAGCAGTTCTTC. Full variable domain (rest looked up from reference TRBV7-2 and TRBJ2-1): GAGVSQSPSNKVTEKGKDVELRCDPISGHTALYWYRQSLGQGLEFLIYFQGNSAPDKSGLPSDRFSAERTGGSVSTLTIQRTQQEDSAVYLCASSFFAGTYNEQFFGPGTRLTVL.

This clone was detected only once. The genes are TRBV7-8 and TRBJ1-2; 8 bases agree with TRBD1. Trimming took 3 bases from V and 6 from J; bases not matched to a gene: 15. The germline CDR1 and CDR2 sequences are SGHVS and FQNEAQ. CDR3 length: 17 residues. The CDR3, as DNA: TGTGCCAGCAGCTTGTTGGACAGGGATCCCCTGGCCGATGGCTACACCTTC. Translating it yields CASSLLDRDPLADGYTF.

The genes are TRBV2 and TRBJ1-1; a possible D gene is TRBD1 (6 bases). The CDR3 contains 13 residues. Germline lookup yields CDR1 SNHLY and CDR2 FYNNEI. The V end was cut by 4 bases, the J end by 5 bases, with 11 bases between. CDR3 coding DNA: TGTGCCAGCAGTGGGGGGGCGCAGACTGAAGCTTTCTTT. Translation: CASSGGAQTEAFF.

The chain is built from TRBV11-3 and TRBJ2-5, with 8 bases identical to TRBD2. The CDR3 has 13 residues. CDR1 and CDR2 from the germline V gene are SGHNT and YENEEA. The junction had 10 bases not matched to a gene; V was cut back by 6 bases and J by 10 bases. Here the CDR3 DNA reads TGTGCCAGCAGTTTAACAGCGGGAGAGGTCCAGTACTTC. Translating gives CASSLTAGEVQYF.

CDR3 in amino acids: CASSLAEPYNEQFF. CDR3 nucleotide sequence: TGTGCCAGCAGTTTAGCGGAGCCTTACAATGAGCAGTTCTTC. The gene calls are TRBV27 and TRBJ2-1; no clear D. V was shortened by 2 bases and J by 4 bases, with 9 bases between the two germline ends. This CDR3 comprises 14 residues. The germline gives CDR1 MNHEY, CDR2 SMNVEV (reference sequence).

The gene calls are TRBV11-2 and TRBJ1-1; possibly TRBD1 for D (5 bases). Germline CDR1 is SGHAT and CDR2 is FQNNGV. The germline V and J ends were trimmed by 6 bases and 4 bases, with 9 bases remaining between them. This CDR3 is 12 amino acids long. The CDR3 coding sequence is TGTGCCAGCAGGCCGGGGGGCACTGAAGCTTTCTTT. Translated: CASRPGGTEAFF.

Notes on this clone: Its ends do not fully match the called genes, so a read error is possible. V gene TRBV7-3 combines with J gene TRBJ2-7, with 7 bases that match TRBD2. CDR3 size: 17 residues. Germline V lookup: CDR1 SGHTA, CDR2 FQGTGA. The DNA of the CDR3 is TGTGCCAGCAGCCTAACCGGGACTACTCTCGGCTCCTACGAGCAGTACTTC. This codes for CASSLTGTTLGSYEQYF. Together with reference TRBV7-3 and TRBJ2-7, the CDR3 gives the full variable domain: GAGVSQTPSNKVTEKGKYVELRCDPISGHTALYWYRQSLGQGPEFLIYFQGTGAADDSGLPNDRFFAVRPEGSVSTLKIQRTERGDSAVYLCASSLTGTTLGSYEQYFGPGTRLTVT.